The rows below give T cell receptor beta chains drawn from one sample of a study of PD-1 blockade in mismatch repair-deficient tumors. The table came from immunoSEQ multiplex PCR; TCRdb's copy has only in-frame clones and leaves some out. The sample consists of around 30,000 clones, around 80% of them appearing once. Material: PBMCs, obtained around 6 weeks after starting pembrolizumab. These receptors were obtained from an adult with mismatch repair-deficient cancer. Both conserved end residues are part of each CDR3. The order of the fields is D gene, V gene, clone size, J gene, CDR3 protein, CDR3 DNA. D genes are given only for firm matches. Clone size is not always given. Where it is, it says once, few, many or a class for expanded clones.

d_call: TRBD2
v_call: TRBV2
clone_size: .
j_call: TRBJ2-4
cdr3_aa: CASSRSLAGGPSGKNIQYF
cdr3_nt: TGTGCCAGCAGCCGCTCCCTCGCGGGAGGGCCCAGTGGCAAAAACATTCAGTACTTC

d_call: .
v_call: TRBV6-5
clone_size: .
j_call: TRBJ1-2
cdr3_aa: CASSYSKGQPNYGYTF
cdr3_nt: TGTGCCAGCAGTTACTCGAAGGGACAACCCAACTATGGCTACACCTTC

d_call: .
v_call: TRBV19
clone_size: once
j_call: TRBJ1-5
cdr3_aa: CASEEAGRSVTQHF
cdr3_nt: TGTGCCAGCGAAGAGGCAGGGCGATCAGTGACCCAGCATTTT

d_call: .
v_call: TRBV5-1
clone_size: .
j_call: TRBJ2-5
cdr3_aa: CASSLAGVAETQYF
cdr3_nt: TGCGCCAGCAGCTTGGCGGGGGTAGCGGAGACCCAGTACTTC

d_call: TRBD2
v_call: TRBV29-1
clone_size: .
j_call: TRBJ2-4
cdr3_aa: CSVITSGSDIQYF
cdr3_nt: TGCAGCGTTATAACTAGCGGGAGCGACATTCAGTACTTC

d_call: .
v_call: TRBV4-1
clone_size: .
j_call: TRBJ1-1
cdr3_aa: CASSHPLNTEAFF
cdr3_nt: TGCGCCAGCAGCCATCCGTTGAACACTGAAGCTTTCTTT

d_call: .
v_call: TRBV5-1
clone_size: .
j_call: TRBJ1-2
cdr3_aa: CASSLTTANYGYTF
cdr3_nt: TGCGCCAGCAGCTTAACAACAGCAAACTATGGCTACACCTTC

d_call: TRBD2
v_call: TRBV6-5
clone_size: few
j_call: TRBJ2-7
cdr3_aa: CASSYWAGGGYEQYF
cdr3_nt: TGTGCCAGCAGTTATTGGGCGGGAGGAGGCTACGAGCAGTACTTC

d_call: TRBD1
v_call: TRBV6-5
clone_size: .
j_call: TRBJ1-4
cdr3_aa: CASTPGQGAEKLFF
cdr3_nt: TGTGCCAGCACCCCGGGACAGGGCGCCGAAAAACTGTTTTTT

d_call: .
v_call: TRBV6-4
clone_size: few
j_call: TRBJ1-5
cdr3_aa: CASSDRDKDQPQHF
cdr3_nt: TGTGCCAGCAGTGACCGGGACAAAGATCAGCCCCAGCATTTT

d_call: TRBD1
v_call: TRBV27
clone_size: .
j_call: TRBJ2-5
cdr3_aa: CASSLSAGTGETQYF
cdr3_nt: TGTGCCAGCAGTTTATCGGCCGGGACAGGGGAGACCCAGTACTTC

d_call: .
v_call: TRBV27
clone_size: .
j_call: TRBJ2-1
cdr3_aa: CASLTRQGPGNEQFF
cdr3_nt: TGTGCCAGCCTCACCCGGCAGGGCCCAGGGAATGAGCAGTTCTTC

d_call: TRBD2
v_call: TRBV9
clone_size: .
j_call: TRBJ2-7
cdr3_aa: CASSVQDGGFDEQYF
cdr3_nt: TGTGCCAGCAGCGTACAGGACGGGGGGTTCGACGAGCAGTACTTC

d_call: TRBD1
v_call: TRBV28
clone_size: .
j_call: TRBJ2-7
cdr3_aa: CASSSPGQWTYEQYF
cdr3_nt: TGTGCCAGCAGTTCCCCGGGACAGTGGACCTACGAGCAGTACTTC

d_call: .
v_call: TRBV5-4
clone_size: once
j_call: TRBJ2-7
cdr3_aa: CASSLGGGSSSYEQYF
cdr3_nt: TGTGCCAGCAGCTTGGGAGGCGGGTCGAGCTCCTACGAGCAGTACTTC

d_call: TRBD1
v_call: TRBV5-1
clone_size: .
j_call: TRBJ2-1
cdr3_aa: CASSLQGARTNEQFF
cdr3_nt: TGCGCCAGCAGCCTACAGGGGGCGAGGACCAATGAGCAGTTCTTC

d_call: TRBD1
v_call: TRBV18
clone_size: .
j_call: TRBJ1-6
cdr3_aa: CASSVDRGNSPLHF
cdr3_nt: TGTGCCAGCTCCGTGGACAGGGGAAATTCACCCCTCCACTTT

d_call: .
v_call: TRBV28
clone_size: .
j_call: TRBJ1-2
cdr3_aa: CASSSSEYRDLYGYTF
cdr3_nt: TGTGCCAGCAGTTCCTCGGAGTACAGGGACCTCTATGGCTACACCTTC

d_call: TRBD1
v_call: TRBV6-1
clone_size: .
j_call: TRBJ2-3
cdr3_aa: CASLRRQGEDTQYF
cdr3_nt: TGTGCCAGCTTGAGGCGGCAGGGGGAAGATACGCAGTATTTT